A selection of T cell receptor beta chains follows, all from one sample in a study of cytomegalovirus exposure and HLA in healthy donors. TCRdb's table, derived via immunoSEQ multiplex PCR, lists solely in-frame clones and lacks some. The sample includes around 180,000 clones, around 77% seen only once; the top ten take over 2%. The sample comprised PBMCs. Source of these receptors: a man in his 60s in good health and CMV-seronegative. Both conserved end residues are part of each CDR3. Clone size appears in some rows only: once, few, many, or a class for an expanded clone.

v_call	clone_size	j_call	cdr3_length	cdr3_aa
TRBV6-1	-	TRBJ2-5	13	CASRKTGMETQYF
TRBV7-6	-	TRBJ2-3	16	CASSTGLAGYTDTQYF
TRBV5-4	-	TRBJ1-2	14	CASSFGQGGNGYTF
TRBV18	-	TRBJ1-1	14	CASSPLQGRSEAFF
TRBV2	once	TRBJ2-7	12	CASSRQVGEQYF
TRBV29-1	-	TRBJ2-2	12	CSCAAATGELFF
TRBV28	-	TRBJ2-7	16	CASETWTGATSYEQYF
TRBV6-5	-	TRBJ1-1	14	CASSYSTGGPEAFF
TRBV6-5	-	TRBJ2-3	15	CASGVAGASTDTQYF
TRBV13	once	TRBJ1-2	15	CASSPRTGYSSGYTF
TRBV7-8	few	TRBJ2-5	14	CASSLGTGRETQYF
TRBV14	-	TRBJ2-3	13	CASSQDGTDTQYF
TRBV4-1	-	TRBJ1-1	16	CASSQVGRGRNTEAFF
TRBV4-2	once	TRBJ2-7	18	CASSQEVPSGGPTYEQYF
TRBV10-3	-	TRBJ2-1	14	CAVRSGTRHNEQFF
TRBV11-2	-	TRBJ2-2	18	CASSTRLAGAPPAGELFF
TRBV6-1	-	TRBJ1-1	15	CASSDPGQLNTEAFF
TRBV2	-	TRBJ1-2	12	CASSELNYGYTF
TRBV19	-	TRBJ2-2	14	CASSMGPSSGELFF
TRBV28	-	TRBJ2-4	13	CASSLGREDIQYF
TRBV4-3	-	TRBJ1-2	14	CASSQDRGPWGYTF
TRBV9	-	TRBJ2-1	16	CASSVALGDRGDEQFF
TRBV9	once	TRBJ2-3	14	CASSVGASTDTQYF
TRBV7-9	-	TRBJ2-5	15	CSSSLRASGQETQYF
TRBV7-7	few	TRBJ2-2	14	CASSLLGGAGELFF
TRBV4-2	once	TRBJ2-5	17	CASSQLGPGGPQETQYF
TRBV7-8	-	TRBJ1-3	20	CASSTPGQGATTYSGNTIYF
TRBV6-1	few	TRBJ1-1	14	CASRYAGAGTEAFF
TRBV19	-	TRBJ1-5	19	CASRPPGQRDTYSNQPQHF
TRBV11-1	-	TRBJ2-7	14	CASRLAGDSYEQYF
TRBV7-3	-	TRBJ1-2	15	CASSLTVRGPGGYTF
TRBV27	-	TRBJ2-7	15	CASSLLSGGSREQYF
TRBV2	few	TRBJ1-1	15	CASRSGTGVLSEAFF